Following are 26 T cell receptor beta chains from one sample sequenced in a study of cytomegalovirus exposure and HLA in healthy donors. 60 Vbeta and 13 Jbeta primers were used in PCR. Repertoires were generated with immunoSEQ multiplex PCR, while TCRdb's copy carries only in-frame clones and drops some. The table lists about 210,000 clones, approximately 80% of them singletons. Sequencing was done on a sample of PBMCs. Receptors originate from a woman aged 50 to 60 in good health and CMV-seropositive.

This clone was counted a few times. The gene calls are TRBV7-3 and TRBJ1-1, with TRBD1 as a possible D gene (5 bases). CDR3 length: 13 amino acids. Germline assignment: CDR1 SGHTA and CDR2 FQGTGA. The germline V and J ends were trimmed by 3 bases and 1 base, with 6 bases remaining between them. CDR3 in amino acids: CASSFGANTEAFF. Here the CDR3 DNA reads TGTGCCAGCAGCTTTGGGGCGAACACTGAAGCTTTCTTT.

This rearrangement joins TRBV5-1 to TRBJ2-1; 11 bases align to TRBD2. Germline CDR1 reads SGHRS; CDR2 reads YFSETQ. The CDR3 runs to 18 residues. V shed 2 bases, J shed 0 bases, and the junction held 7 bases outside the gene matches. For the CDR3, the DNA is TGCGCCAGCAGCTTACTAGCGGGGGCCCTAAGCTCCTACAATGAGCAGTTCTTC. Translation: CASSLLAGALSSYNEQFF.

This chain links TRBV5-8 with TRBJ1-5; possibly TRBD1 for D (5 bases). Germline V gene lookup returns CDR1 SGHTS and CDR2 YDEGEE. CDR3 length: 16 residues. V was cut by 6 bases and J by 6 bases, with 22 bases left in between. CDR3 DNA sequence: TGTGCCAGCATACCCTACGGGGGGGTTTCAACTCAGCCCCAGCATTTT. It yields the protein CASIPYGGVSTQPQHF.

The chain uses TRBV6-5 and TRBJ1-5, with 8 nucleotides matching TRBD1. The CDR3 extends over 15 amino acids. Germline lookup yields CDR1 MNHEY and CDR2 SVGAGI. V was clipped by 0 bases and J by 6 bases; unmatched bases: 4. The CDR3 nucleotides are TGTGCCAGCAGTTACTCGGGACAGGCTCGTCAGCCCCAGCATTTT. Amino acids: CASSYSGQARQPQHF.

J is TRBJ2-5 and V is TRBV4-2, with 9 bases that match TRBD2. This CDR3 is 17 amino acids long. The germline CDR1 and CDR2 sequences are LGHNA and YNFKEQ. Trimming took 0 bases from V and 5 from J; bases not matched to a gene: 10. CDR3 sequence reads: CASSQDFSRGGYETQYF. The CDR3 region has the DNA TGTGCCAGCAGCCAAGACTTTTCGCGGGGGGGCTATGAGACCCAGTACTTC.

Worth noting for this clone: The junction shows a germline mismatch at one end, possibly a read error. The rearrangement uses TRBV7-9 and TRBJ1-1; TRBD1 matches 7 bases. From germline, CDR1 is SEHNR and CDR2 FQNEAQ (reference sequence). The CDR3 sequence is 13 residues long. The CDR3 protein is CSSSHKTGPEAFF. The DNA of the CDR3 is TGTTCCAGCAGCCATAAGACAGGGCCTGAAGCTTTCTTT. The variable domain in full, with the rest retrieved from reference TRBV7-9 and TRBJ1-1, is DTGVSQNPRHKITKRGQNVTFRCDPISEHNRLYWYRQTLGQGPEFLTYFQNEAQLEKSRLLSDRFSAERPKGSFSTLEIQRTEQGDSAMYLCSSSHKTGPEAFFGQGTRLTVV.

This clone showed up just once. V usage is TRBV7-2 and J usage is TRBJ1-6; 9 bases are a match to TRBD1. The CDR3 covers 16 residues. Trimming took 8 bases from V and 0 from J; bases not matched to a gene: 5. The germline CDR1 and CDR2 sequences are SGHTA and FQGNSA. CDR3 nucleotides: TGTGCCAGCGGGGGACAGGGAGACTCCTATAATTCACCCCTCCACTTT. Translation gives CASGGQGDSYNSPLHF.

This clone was detected only once. The chain uses TRBV27 and TRBJ2-7, with D possibly being TRBD1 (5 bases). V shed 2 bases and J shed 2 bases, with 16 bases lying between them. CDR1 MNHEY and CDR2 SMNVEV come from the germline V gene (reference sequence). This CDR3 has 16 residues. CDR3 region: CASSLEGQISAYEQYF. The CDR3 DNA is TGTGCCAGCAGTTTAGAAGGACAAATAAGCGCCTACGAGCAGTACTTC.

This clone was found once. The rearrangement joins TRBV11-2 to TRBJ2-3; D remains ambiguous. Trimming took 3 bases from V and 1 from J, leaving 8 bases between them. The CDR3 consists of 14 residues. Germline V gene data show CDR1 as SGHAT and CDR2 as FQNNGV. The CDR3 loop is CASSFLGGTDTQYF. The CDR3 nucleotides read TGTGCCAGCAGCTTTCTTGGAGGCACAGATACGCAGTATTTT.

This clone was observed a few times. This chain connects TRBV28 to TRBJ1-2; D not certain. Per the germline V gene, CDR1 is MDHEN and CDR2 is SYDVKM. With 8 bases removed from V and 4 bases from J, the gap between germline ends came to 20 bases. This CDR3 region has 15 residues. The DNA for the CDR3 is TGTGCCAGCCAGCGATTAGGGTTGGAGGGCTATGGCTACACCTTC. Protein sequence: CASQRLGLEGYGYTF.

This clone was seen a few times. The V and J genes are TRBV28 and TRBJ2-6, with a possible D match to TRBD1 (6 bases). V shed 6 bases and J shed 0 bases, with 15 bases lying between them. CDR3 length equals 17 residues. Germline V lookup: CDR1 MDHEN, CDR2 SYDVKM. CDR3: CASSPGHSSSGANVLTF. DNA for the CDR3: TGTGCCAGCAGCCCGGGACACTCGAGCTCTGGGGCCAACGTCCTGACTTTC.

The chain carries TRBV5-6 and TRBJ2-5, with TRBD1 matching 8 bases. The CDR3 spans 14 residues. CDR1 is SGHDT and CDR2 is YYEEEE in the germline V gene. V lost 3 bases to trimming and J lost 5 bases; unmatched junction nucleotides: 6. CDR3 sequence reads: CASSSQGAGETQYF. CDR3 sequence (DNA): TGTGCCAGCAGCTCCCAGGGGGCGGGGGAGACCCAGTACTTC.

J is TRBJ1-3 and V is TRBV18, with D maybe TRBD1 (5 bases). In germline, CDR1 is KGHSH, CDR2 LQKENI. The CDR3 has 18 amino acids. Trimming removed 3 bases at V and 0 bases at J, with 18 bases between. The CDR3, as DNA: TGTGCCAGCTCACCGACAGTGGGTGGGGAACTCTCTGGAAACACCATATATTTT. Encoded protein: CASSPTVGGELSGNTIYF.

Written as DNA, the CDR3 is TGCGCCAGCAGCCAAGATCGGCAGGGGACTAATGAAAAACTGTTTTTT. Amino acids: CASSQDRQGTNEKLFF. V and J are TRBV4-3 and TRBJ1-4; possible D gene TRBD1, 6 bases. The germline V gene has CDR1 LGHNA and CDR2 YSLEER. V was clipped by 0 bases and J by 2 bases, with 10 bases between them. There are 16 residues in the CDR3.

The chain recombines TRBV28 with TRBJ2-7; 8 bases are shared with TRBD1. Germline V gene sequence: CDR1 MDHEN, CDR2 SYDVKM. The junction had 11 bases not matched to a gene; V was cut back by 2 bases and J by 5 bases. This CDR3 region has 16 residues. This chain's CDR3 is CASSLPSGGGFNEQYF. In DNA, the CDR3 is TGTGCCAGCAGTTTACCCTCAGGGGGCGGATTCAACGAGCAGTACTTC.

The chain is built from TRBV5-4 and TRBJ2-7; D may be TRBD1 (6 bases). CDR3 length: 13 amino acids. Trimming took off 5 bases at V and 4 bases at J, with 13 bases between the two ends. CDR1 and CDR2 (germline): SGHNT, YYREEE (reference sequence). The CDR3 sequence: CASSPPQGYEQYF. DNA of the CDR3: TGTGCCAGCAGTCCCCCACAGGGATACGAGCAGTACTTC.

This chain links TRBV5-1 with TRBJ1-1, with 10 positions matching TRBD1. Germline V lookup: CDR1 SGHRS, CDR2 YFSETQ. V shed 3 bases, J shed 4 bases, and the junction held 6 bases outside the gene matches. This CDR3 contains 15 residues. In nucleotides, the CDR3 is TGCGCCAGCAGCTCAGACAGGGGGCTGGGCACTGAAGCTTTCTTT. It translates to CASSSDRGLGTEAFF. Using reference TRBV5-1 and TRBJ1-1 for the parts outside the CDR3, the full variable domain is KAGVTQTPRYLIKTRGQQVTLSCSPISGHRSVSWYQQTPGQGLQFLFEYFSETQRNKGNFPGRFSGRQFSNSRSEMNVSTLELGDSALYLCASSSDRGLGTEAFFGQGTRLTVV.

This clone has just one count. This chain links TRBV5-1 with TRBJ2-3; D is perhaps TRBD1 (6 bases). Germline values: CDR1 SGHRS, CDR2 YFSETQ. Trimming shortened V by 3 bases and J by 4 bases, and 15 bases separated the two germline ends. The CDR3 runs 15 residues. CDR3: CASSWTRGSSDTQYF. The CDR3 coding sequence is TGCGCCAGCAGCTGGACGAGGGGGAGCTCAGATACGCAGTATTTT. The full variable domain, completed using reference TRBV5-1 and TRBJ2-3, is KAGVTQTPRYLIKTRGQQVTLSCSPISGHRSVSWYQQTPGQGLQFLFEYFSETQRNKGNFPGRFSGRQFSNSRSEMNVSTLELGDSALYLCASSWTRGSSDTQYFGPGTRLTVL.

To note about this clone: This sample also contains other DNA sequences that code for the same CDR3. The gene calls are TRBV18 and TRBJ1-4, with 7 positions matching TRBD1. The CDR3 is made up of 15 amino acids. Germline V gene data show CDR1 as KGHSH and CDR2 as LQKENI. V trimming: 4 bases; J trimming: 2 bases; junction bases outside the gene matches: 4. For the CDR3, the DNA is TGTGCCAGCTCACGCATACAGGGGACTAATGAAAAACTGTTTTTT. Residues: CASSRIQGTNEKLFF.

This rearrangement joins TRBV6-6 to TRBJ2-7; a possible D gene is TRBD1 (6 bases). The CDR3 runs 14 residues. The V gene's germline CDR1 is MNHNY and CDR2 SVGAGI (reference sequence). Between the trimmed V and J ends, which lost 7 bases and 4 bases, there was a span of 17 bases. CDR3 sequence reads: CASTPDGGGYEQYF. The CDR3 nucleotides are TGTGCCAGCACCCCGGATGGGGGCGGATACGAGCAGTACTTC.

The chain is built from TRBV6-6 and TRBJ2-7, with a weak D call TRBD2 (5 bases). V was cut by 4 bases and J by 7 bases, with 14 bases left in between. This CDR3 is 13 amino acids long. Germline V gene lookup returns CDR1 MNHNY and CDR2 SVGAGI (reference sequence). The CDR3 reads CASSFGSGSEQYF. In DNA form, the CDR3 reads TGTGCCAGCAGTTTCGGGTCGGGGTCAGAGCAGTACTTC.

This rearrangement joins TRBV29-1 to TRBJ2-7; tentative D call: TRBD1 (6 bases). The CDR3 consists of 13 residues. V lost 4 bases, J lost 4 bases, and 14 bases lay in between. The V gene's germline CDR1 is SQVTM and CDR2 ANQGSEA. CDR3: CSVATGLLYEQYF. CDR3 nucleotide sequence: TGCAGCGTTGCTACAGGGTTACTGTACGAGCAGTACTTC.

The rearrangement links TRBV6-5 to TRBJ1-1; tentative D call: TRBD1 (5 bases). Germline CDR1 and CDR2: MNHEY and SVGAGI. The CDR3 is 11 amino acids. V lost 7 bases, J lost 8 bases, and 11 bases lay in between. The DNA of the CDR3 is TGTGCCAGCACCCAGGGTTGGGAAGCTTTCTTT. Its translation is CASTQGWEAFF.

The gene calls are TRBV9 and TRBJ1-2; D uncertain. CDR1 SGDLS and CDR2 YYNGEE come from the germline V gene. The CDR3 sequence is 14 residues long. Trimming took 0 bases from V and 1 from J, leaving 7 bases between them. This CDR3 is CASSVARGNYGYTF. DNA of the CDR3: TGTGCCAGCAGCGTAGCTCGGGGTAACTATGGCTACACCTTC. The full variable domain, in which reference TRBV9 and TRBJ1-2 provide the parts outside the CDR3, is DSGVTQTPKHLITATGQRVTLRCSPRSGDLSVYWYQQSLDQGLQFLIQYYNGEERAKGNILERFSAQQFPDLHSELNLSSLELGDSALYFCASSVARGNYGYTFGSGTRLTVV.

This clone was counted a few times. The chain combines TRBV6-4 with TRBJ2-3, with 7 nucleotides matching TRBD1. The CDR3 totals 13 residues. The germline V gene has CDR1 MRHNA and CDR2 SNTAGT. Trimming removed 6 bases from V and 2 bases from J; junction bases left unmatched: 2. For the CDR3, the DNA is TGTGCCAGCAGCGGGACAGTCACAGATACGCAGTATTTT. It encodes CASSGTVTDTQYF.

V and J are TRBV10-3 and TRBJ1-2; 7 positions match TRBD1. V was clipped by 11 bases and J by 3 bases; unmatched bases: 12. The CDR3 extends over 14 amino acids. The germline V gene encodes CDR1 ENHRY and CDR2 SYGVKD. In DNA, the CDR3 is TGTGCCTCCTTCGACAGGGATGGGTACTATGGCTACACCTTC. It translates to CASFDRDGYYGYTF.